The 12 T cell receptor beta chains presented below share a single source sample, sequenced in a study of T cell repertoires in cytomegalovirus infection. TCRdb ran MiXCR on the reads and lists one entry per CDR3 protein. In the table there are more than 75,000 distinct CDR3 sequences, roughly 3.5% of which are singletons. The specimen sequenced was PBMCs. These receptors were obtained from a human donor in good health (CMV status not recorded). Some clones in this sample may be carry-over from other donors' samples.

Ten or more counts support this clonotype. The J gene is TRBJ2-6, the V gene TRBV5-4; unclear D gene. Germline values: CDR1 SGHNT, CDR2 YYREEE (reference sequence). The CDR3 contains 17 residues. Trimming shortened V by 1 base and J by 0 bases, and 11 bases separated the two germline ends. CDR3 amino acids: CASSLLVITSGANVLTF. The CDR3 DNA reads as TGTGCCAGCAGCTTGCTAGTAATTACCTCTGGGGCCAACGTCCTGACTTTC.

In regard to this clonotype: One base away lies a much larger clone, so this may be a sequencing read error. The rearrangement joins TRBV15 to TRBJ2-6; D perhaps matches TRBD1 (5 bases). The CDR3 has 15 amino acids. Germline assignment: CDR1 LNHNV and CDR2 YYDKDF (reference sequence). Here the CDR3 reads CATSRDRSGANALTF. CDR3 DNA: TGTGCCACCAGCAGAGATAGGTCTGGGGCCAACGCCCTGACTTTC.

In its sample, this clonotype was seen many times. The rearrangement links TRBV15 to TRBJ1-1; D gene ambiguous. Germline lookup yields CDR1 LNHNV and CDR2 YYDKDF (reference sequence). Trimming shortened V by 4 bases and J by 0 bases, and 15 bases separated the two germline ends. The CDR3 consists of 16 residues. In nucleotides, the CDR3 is TGTGCCACCAGCACCAGTCGGGAGACCCTGAACACTGAAGCTTTCTTT. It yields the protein CATSTSRETLNTEAFF. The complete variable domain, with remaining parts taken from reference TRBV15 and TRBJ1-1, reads DAMVIQNPRYQVTQFGKPVTLSCSQTLNHNVMYWYQQKSSQAPKLLFHYYDKDFNNEADTPDNFQSRRPNTSFCFLDIRSPGLGDTAMYLCATSTSRETLNTEAFFGQGTRLTVV.

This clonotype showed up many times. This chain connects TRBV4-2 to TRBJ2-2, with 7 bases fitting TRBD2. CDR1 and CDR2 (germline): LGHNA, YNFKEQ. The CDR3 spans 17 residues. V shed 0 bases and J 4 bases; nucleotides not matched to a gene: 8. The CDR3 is CASSQEDQRGGTGELFF. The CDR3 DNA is TGTGCCAGCAGCCAAGAGGACCAGCGGGGTGGCACCGGGGAGCTGTTTTTT.

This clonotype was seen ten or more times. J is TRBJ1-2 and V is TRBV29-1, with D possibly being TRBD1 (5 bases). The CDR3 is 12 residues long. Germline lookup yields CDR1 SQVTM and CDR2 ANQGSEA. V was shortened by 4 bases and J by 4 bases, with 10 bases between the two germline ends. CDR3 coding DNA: TGCAGCGTTGGGCGGACAAGCTATGGCTACACCTTC. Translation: CSVGRTSYGYTF.

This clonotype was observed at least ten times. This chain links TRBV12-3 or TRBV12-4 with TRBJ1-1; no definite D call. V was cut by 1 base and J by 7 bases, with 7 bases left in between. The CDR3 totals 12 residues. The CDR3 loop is CASSLGRFEAFF. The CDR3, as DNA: TGTGCCAGCAGTTTAGGCAGGTTTGAAGCTTTCTTT.

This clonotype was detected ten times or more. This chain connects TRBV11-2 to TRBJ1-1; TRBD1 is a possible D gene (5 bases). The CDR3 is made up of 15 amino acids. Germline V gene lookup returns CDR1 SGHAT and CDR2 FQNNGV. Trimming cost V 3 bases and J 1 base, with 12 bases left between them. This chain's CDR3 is CASSFTGAGNTEAFF. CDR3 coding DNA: TGTGCCAGCAGCTTCACAGGAGCCGGGAACACTGAAGCTTTCTTT. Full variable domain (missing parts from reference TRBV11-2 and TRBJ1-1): EAGVAQSPRYKIIEKRQSVAFWCNPISGHATLYWYQQILGQGPKLLIQFQNNGVVDDSQLPKDRFSAERLKGVDSTLKIQPAKLEDSAVYLCASSFTGAGNTEAFFGQGTRLTVV.

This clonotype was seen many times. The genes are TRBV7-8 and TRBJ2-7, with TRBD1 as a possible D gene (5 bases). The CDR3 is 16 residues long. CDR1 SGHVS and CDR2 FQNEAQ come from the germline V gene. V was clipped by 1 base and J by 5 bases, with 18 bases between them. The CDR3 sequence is CASSLVGPRTRDEQYF. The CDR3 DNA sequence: TGTGCCAGCAGCTTAGTGGGCCCTCGGACACGGGACGAGCAGTACTTC.

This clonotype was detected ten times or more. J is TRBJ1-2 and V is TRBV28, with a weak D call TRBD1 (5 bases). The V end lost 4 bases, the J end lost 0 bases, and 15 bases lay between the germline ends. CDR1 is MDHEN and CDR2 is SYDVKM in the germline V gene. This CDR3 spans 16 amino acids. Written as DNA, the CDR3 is TGTGCCAGCAGTTCACCCGGGGGGTCTGCTAACTATGGCTACACCTTC. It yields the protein CASSSPGGSANYGYTF.

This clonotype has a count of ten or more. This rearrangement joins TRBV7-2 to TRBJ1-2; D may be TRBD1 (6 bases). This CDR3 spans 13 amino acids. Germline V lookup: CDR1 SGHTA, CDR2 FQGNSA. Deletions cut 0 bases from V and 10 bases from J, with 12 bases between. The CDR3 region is CASSLARQASYTF. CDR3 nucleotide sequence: TGTGCCAGCAGCTTAGCGCGACAGGCCTCCTACACCTTC.

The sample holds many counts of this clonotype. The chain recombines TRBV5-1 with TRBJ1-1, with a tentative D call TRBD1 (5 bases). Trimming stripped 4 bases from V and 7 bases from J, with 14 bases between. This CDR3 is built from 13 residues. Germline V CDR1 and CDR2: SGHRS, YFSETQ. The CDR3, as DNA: TGCGCCAGCAGCCCGGACAATAAGGTTGAAGCTTTCTTT. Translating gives CASSPDNKVEAFF.

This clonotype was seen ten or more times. The CDR3 loop reads CAWTPLSGYGYTF. The CDR3 DNA follows: TGTGCCTGGACCCCTTTGTCCGGCTATGGCTACACCTTC. V usage is TRBV30 and J usage is TRBJ1-2, with no clear D. V lost 4 bases, J lost 4 bases, and 13 bases lay in between. Germline CDR1 is GTSNPN and CDR2 is SVGIG (reference sequence). This CDR3 spans 13 amino acids.